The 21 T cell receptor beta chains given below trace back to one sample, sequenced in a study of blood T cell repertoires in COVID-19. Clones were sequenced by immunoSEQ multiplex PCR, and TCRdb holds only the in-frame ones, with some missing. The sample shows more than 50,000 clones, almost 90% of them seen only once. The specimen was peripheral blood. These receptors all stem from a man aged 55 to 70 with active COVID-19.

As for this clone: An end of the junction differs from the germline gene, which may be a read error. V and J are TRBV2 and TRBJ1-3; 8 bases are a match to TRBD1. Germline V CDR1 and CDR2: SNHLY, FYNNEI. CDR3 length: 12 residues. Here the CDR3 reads CASSEAGDRGNF. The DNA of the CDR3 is TGTGCCAGCAGTGAAGCTGGTGACAGGGGAAATTTT.

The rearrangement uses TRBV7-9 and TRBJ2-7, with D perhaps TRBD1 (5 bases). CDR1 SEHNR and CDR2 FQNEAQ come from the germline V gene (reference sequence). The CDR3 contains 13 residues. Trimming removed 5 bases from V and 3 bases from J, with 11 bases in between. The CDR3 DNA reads TGTGCCAGCAGCCCCGCCAGGGACTACGAGCAGTACTTC. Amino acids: CASSPARDYEQYF. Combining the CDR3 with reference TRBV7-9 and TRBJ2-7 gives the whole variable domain DTGVSQNPRHKITKRGQNVTFRCDPISEHNRLYWYRQTLGQGPEFLTYFQNEAQLEKSRLLSDRFSAERPKGSFSTLEIQRTEQGDSAMYLCASSPARDYEQYFGPGTRLTVT.

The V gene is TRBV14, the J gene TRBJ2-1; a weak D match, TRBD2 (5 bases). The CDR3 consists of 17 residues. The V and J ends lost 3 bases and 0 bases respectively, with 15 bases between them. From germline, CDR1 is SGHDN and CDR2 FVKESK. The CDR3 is CASSHRDRRYSYNEQFF. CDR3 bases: TGTGCCAGCAGCCACCGGGATAGAAGATACTCCTACAATGAGCAGTTCTTC.

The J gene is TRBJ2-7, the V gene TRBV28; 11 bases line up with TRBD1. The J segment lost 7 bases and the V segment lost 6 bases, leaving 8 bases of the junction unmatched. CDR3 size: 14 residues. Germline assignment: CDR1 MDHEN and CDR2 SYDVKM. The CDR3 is CASRSAGQGGEQYF. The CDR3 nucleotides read TGTGCCAGCAGATCCGCGGGACAGGGGGGGGAGCAGTACTTC. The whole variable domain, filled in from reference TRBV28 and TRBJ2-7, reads DVKVTQSSRYLVKRTGEKVFLECVQDMDHENMFWYRQDPGLGLRLIYFSYDVKMKEKGDIPEGYSVSREKKERFSLILESASTNQTSMYLCASRSAGQGGEQYFGPGTRLTVT.

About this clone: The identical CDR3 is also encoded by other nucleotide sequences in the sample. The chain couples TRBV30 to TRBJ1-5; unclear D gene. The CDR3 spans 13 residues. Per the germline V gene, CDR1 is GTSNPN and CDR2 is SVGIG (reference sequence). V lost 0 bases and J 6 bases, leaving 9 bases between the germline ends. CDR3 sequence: CAWSVQIGQPQHF. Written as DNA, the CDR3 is TGTGCCTGGAGTGTACAGATTGGTCAGCCCCAGCATTTT.

The CDR3 nucleotides read TGTGCCAGCAGTGGGGTGAGGGGCGGGGGTAAAGAGACCCAGTACTTC. Translating gives CASSGVRGGGKETQYF. This chain links TRBV6-1 with TRBJ2-5; 7 bases match TRBD2. V lost 4 bases and J lost 3; bases outside the gene matches: 11. The CDR3 covers 16 residues. Per germline, CDR1 MNHNS and CDR2 SASEGT.

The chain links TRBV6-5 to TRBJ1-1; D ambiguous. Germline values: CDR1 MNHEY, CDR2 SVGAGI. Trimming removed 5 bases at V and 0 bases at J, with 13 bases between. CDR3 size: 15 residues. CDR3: CASSLEGGLNTEAFF. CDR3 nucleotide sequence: TGTGCCAGCAGTCTGGAGGGCGGGTTGAACACTGAAGCTTTCTTT.

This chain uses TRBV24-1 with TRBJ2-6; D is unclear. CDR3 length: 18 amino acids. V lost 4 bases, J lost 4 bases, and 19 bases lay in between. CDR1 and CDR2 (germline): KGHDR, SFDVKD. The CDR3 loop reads CATSDSSTSLLGANVLTF. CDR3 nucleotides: TGTGCCACCAGTGACTCCTCGACTTCCCTTCTCGGGGCCAACGTCCTGACTTTC.

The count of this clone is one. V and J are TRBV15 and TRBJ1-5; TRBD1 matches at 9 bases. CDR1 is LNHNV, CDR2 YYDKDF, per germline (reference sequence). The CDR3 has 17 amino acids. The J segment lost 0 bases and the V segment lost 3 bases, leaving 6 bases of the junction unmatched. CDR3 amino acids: CATSSPGQGYSNQPQHF. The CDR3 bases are TGTGCCACCAGCAGTCCGGGACAGGGTTATAGCAATCAGCCCCAGCATTTT.

The CDR3 loop is CASSPPGQGLAKNIQYF. Here the CDR3 DNA reads TGTGCCAGCAGCCCTCCCGGACAGGGGCTAGCCAAAAACATTCAGTACTTC. This chain connects TRBV5-6 to TRBJ2-4, with TRBD1 identical over 9 bases. Germline CDR1 is SGHDT and CDR2 is YYEEEE. With V trimmed by 4 bases and J by 0 bases, 8 bases remained unmatched. This CDR3 has 17 amino acids.

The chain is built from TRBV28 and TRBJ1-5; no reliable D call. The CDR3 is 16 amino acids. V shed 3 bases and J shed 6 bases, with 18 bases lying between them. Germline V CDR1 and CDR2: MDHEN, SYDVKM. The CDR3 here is CASSLFSPRRRQPQHF. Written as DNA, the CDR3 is TGTGCCAGCAGTTTGTTTTCCCCACGGAGGCGTCAGCCCCAGCATTTT.

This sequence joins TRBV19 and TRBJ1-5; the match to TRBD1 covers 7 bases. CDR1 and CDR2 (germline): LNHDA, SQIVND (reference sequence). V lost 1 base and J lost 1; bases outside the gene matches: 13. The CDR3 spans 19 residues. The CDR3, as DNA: TGTGCCAGTAGTATAGTCCTCTCTCGGGTGGGACAGAGCAATCAGCCCCAGCATTTT. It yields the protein CASSIVLSRVGQSNQPQHF.

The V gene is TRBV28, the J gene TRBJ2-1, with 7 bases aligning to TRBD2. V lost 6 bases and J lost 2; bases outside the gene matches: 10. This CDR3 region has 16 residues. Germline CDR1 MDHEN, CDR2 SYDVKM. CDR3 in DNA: TGTGCCAGCAGCTTCCTGCGGGAGTGGCCCTACAATGAGCAGTTCTTC. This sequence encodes CASSFLREWPYNEQFF.

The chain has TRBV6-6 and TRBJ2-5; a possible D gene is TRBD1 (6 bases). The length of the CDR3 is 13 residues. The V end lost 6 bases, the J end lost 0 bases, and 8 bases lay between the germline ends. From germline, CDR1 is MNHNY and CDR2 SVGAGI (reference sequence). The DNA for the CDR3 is TGTGCCAGCAGGAGGGGGAACCAAGAGACCCAGTACTTC. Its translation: CASRRGNQETQYF.

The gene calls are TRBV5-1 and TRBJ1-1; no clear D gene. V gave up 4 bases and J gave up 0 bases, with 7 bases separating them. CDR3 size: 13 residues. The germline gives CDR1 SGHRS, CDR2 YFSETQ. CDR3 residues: CASSPPVNTEAFF. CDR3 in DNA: TGCGCCAGCAGCCCCCCAGTGAACACTGAAGCTTTCTTT.

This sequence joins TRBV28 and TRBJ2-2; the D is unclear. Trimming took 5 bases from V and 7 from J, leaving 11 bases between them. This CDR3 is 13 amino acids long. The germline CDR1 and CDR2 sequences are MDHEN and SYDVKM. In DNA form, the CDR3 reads TGTGCCAGCAGTCTCAATCAGGTCGGGGAGCTGTTTTTT. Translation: CASSLNQVGELFF.

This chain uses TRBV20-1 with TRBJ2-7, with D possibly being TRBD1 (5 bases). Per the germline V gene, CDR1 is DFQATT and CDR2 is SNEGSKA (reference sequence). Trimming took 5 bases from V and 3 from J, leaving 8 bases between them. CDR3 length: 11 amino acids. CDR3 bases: TGCAGTGCTGATAGGGGCTACGAGCAGTACTTC. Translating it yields CSADRGYEQYF.

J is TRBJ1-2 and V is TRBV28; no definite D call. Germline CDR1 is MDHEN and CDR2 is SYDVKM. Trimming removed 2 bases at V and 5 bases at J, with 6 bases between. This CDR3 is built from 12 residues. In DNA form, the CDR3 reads TGTGCCAGCAGTTTAGGAGGGTATGGCTACACCTTC. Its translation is CASSLGGYGYTF.

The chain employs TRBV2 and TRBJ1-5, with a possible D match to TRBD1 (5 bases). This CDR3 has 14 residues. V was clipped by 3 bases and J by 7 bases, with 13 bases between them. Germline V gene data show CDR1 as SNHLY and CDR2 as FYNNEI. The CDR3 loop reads CASSDMGGRQPQHF. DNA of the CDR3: TGTGCCAGCAGTGATATGGGGGGTAGACAGCCCCAGCATTTT.

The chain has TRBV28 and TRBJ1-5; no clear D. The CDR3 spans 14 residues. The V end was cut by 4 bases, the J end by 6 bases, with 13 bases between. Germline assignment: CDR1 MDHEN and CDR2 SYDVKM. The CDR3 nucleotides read TGTGCCAGCAGTTCCTTCCAGCGGCCTCAGCCCCAGCATTTT. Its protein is CASSSFQRPQPQHF. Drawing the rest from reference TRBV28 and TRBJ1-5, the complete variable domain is DVKVTQSSRYLVKRTGEKVFLECVQDMDHENMFWYRQDPGLGLRLIYFSYDVKMKEKGDIPEGYSVSREKKERFSLILESASTNQTSMYLCASSSFQRPQPQHFGDGTRLSIL.

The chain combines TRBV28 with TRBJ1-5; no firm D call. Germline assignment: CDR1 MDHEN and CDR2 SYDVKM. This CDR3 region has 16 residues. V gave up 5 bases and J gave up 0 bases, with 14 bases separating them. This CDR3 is CASSPFGPSSNQPQHF. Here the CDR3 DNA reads TGTGCCAGCAGTCCCTTTGGCCCCTCTAGCAATCAGCCCCAGCATTTT.